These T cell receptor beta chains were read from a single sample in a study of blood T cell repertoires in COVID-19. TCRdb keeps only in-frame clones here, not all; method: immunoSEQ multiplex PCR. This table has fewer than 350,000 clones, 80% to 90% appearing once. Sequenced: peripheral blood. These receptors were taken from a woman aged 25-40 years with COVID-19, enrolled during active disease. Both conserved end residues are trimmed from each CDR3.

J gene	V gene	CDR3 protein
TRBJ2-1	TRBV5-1	ASSLLSTSGGSEQF
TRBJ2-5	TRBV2	ASSEELKAGETQY
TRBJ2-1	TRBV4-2	ASSQKSGGAGEQF
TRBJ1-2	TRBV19	ASSLDRDGYT
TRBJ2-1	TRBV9	ASSVGGLPQYNEQF
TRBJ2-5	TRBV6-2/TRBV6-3	ASSYERGAFEETQY
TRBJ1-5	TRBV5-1	ASSSGQGKHQPQH
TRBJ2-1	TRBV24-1	ATSRETGEQF
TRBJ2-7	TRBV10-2	ASSESFGLRTYEQY
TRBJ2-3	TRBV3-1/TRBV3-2	ASSLRTSLDTQY
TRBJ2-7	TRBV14	ASSQEGRQPGQLDYEQY
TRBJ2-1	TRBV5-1	ASSFGQGPYNEQF
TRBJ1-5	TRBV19	ASEGSYQPQH